Below, one TCR beta chain is given with its context. The antigen is not known. A constant-region primer served to make TCR beta cDNA from roughly 500 ng total RNA. It was through three nested multiplex PCR rounds of slightly modified ARM-PCR that TCR beta libraries arose. The study ran its first two PCR rounds for 9 to 10 cycles each, using TRBV1-TRBV30 forward primers and a C-beta reverse primer. TCRdb reprocessed the multiplex PCR reads via MiXCR and lists one record per CDR3 protein. The table lists approximately 73,000 distinct CDR3 sequences, 60% to 80% of them singletons. Per germline, CDR1 SGHDT and CDR2 YYEEEE. This CDR3 contains 17 residues. V lost 5 bases, J lost 3 bases, and 23 bases lay in between. The data are from a study of tumor-infiltrating lymphocytes in primary liver carcinoma. Each 20-30 mg portion of unsorted bulk tissue served as the source for co-extraction of RNA and DNA. Notes on the study in general: Tumor-adjacent and tumor-blood pairs shared less of their repertoires than tumor region pairs shared. The difference in top-250-clone fraction between tumors and blood was significant, favoring tumors (p = 0.039).

The J gene is TRBJ1-1, the V gene TRBV5-6; D unclear. The sequence derives from a woman aged 55-69 years with primary liver carcinoma and hepatitis B virus infection. Specimen: liver tumor tissue from sampling region 4. Subset here: tumor region T4, right-lateral pole. The CDR3 bases are TGTGCCAGCAGGGAGGGCCCCGACCGACCCCGAGACACTGAAGCTTTCTTT. The encoded protein is CASREGPDRPRDTEAFF.